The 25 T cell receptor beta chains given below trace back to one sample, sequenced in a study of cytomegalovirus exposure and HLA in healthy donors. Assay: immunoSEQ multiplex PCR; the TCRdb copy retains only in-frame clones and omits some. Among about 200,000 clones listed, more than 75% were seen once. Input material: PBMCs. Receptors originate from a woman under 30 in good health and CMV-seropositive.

The CDR3 loop is CASSPPPGPGGELFF. CDR3 DNA: TGTGCCAGCTCACCACCTCCAGGGCCCGGCGGGGAGCTGTTTTTT. The chain links TRBV18 to TRBJ2-2, with D tentatively TRBD1 (5 bases). This CDR3 has 15 residues. V gave up 0 bases and J gave up 7 bases, with 12 bases separating them. Germline CDR1 KGHSH, CDR2 LQKENI.

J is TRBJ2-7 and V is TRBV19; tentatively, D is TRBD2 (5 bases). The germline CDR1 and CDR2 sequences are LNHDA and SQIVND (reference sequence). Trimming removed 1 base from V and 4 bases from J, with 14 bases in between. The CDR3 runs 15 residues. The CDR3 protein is CASSIGPGIRYEQYF. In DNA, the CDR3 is TGTGCCAGTAGTATAGGACCCGGGATTCGGTACGAGCAGTACTTC.

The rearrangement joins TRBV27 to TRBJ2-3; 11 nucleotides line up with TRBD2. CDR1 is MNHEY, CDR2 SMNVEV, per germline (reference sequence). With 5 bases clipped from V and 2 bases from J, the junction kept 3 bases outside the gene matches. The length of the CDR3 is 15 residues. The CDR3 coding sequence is TGTGCCAGCAGTACTAGCGGGAGTTTCACAGATACGCAGTATTTT. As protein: CASSTSGSFTDTQYF.

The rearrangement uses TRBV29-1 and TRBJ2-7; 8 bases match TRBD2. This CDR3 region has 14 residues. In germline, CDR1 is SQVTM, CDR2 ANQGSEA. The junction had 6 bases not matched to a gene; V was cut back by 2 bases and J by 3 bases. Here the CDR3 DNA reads TGCAGCGTTGAACTGACTAGCGAGGACTACGAGCAGTACTTC. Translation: CSVELTSEDYEQYF.

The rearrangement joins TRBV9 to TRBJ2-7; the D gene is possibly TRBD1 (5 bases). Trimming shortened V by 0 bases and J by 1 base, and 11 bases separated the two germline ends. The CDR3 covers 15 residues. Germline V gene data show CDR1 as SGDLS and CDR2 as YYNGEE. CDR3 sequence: CASSVEDQGSYEQYF. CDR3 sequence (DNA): TGTGCCAGCAGCGTAGAGGACCAGGGTTCCTACGAGCAGTACTTC.

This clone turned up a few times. This CDR3 is CASSAGTGRREQYF. The DNA for the CDR3 is TGTGCCAGCAGTGCGGGGACAGGTCGGAGAGAGCAGTACTTC. This chain links TRBV6-1 with TRBJ2-7, with TRBD1 identical over 8 bases. The ends lost 4 bases at V and 7 bases at J; junction bases unmatched: 9. CDR3 size: 14 residues. Germline lookup yields CDR1 MNHNS and CDR2 SASEGT.

In nucleotides, the CDR3 is TGCGCCAGCAGCCTCGACAGGCTGACCACTGAAGCTTTCTTT. Translating it yields CASSLDRLTTEAFF. This chain joins TRBV10-1 and TRBJ1-1; TRBD1 is a possible D gene (6 bases). CDR1 and CDR2 from the germline V gene are WNHNN and SYGVQD (reference sequence). CDR3 length equals 14 residues. Trimming took off 6 bases at V and 4 bases at J, with 15 bases between the two ends.

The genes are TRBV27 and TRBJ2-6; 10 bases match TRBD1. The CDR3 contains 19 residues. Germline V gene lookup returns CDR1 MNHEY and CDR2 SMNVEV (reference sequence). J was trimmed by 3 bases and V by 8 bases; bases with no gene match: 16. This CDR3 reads CASSSPPGQGGNGANVLTF. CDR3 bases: TGTGCCAGCTCCTCCCCCCCCGGACAGGGGGGGAATGGGGCCAACGTCCTGACTTTC.

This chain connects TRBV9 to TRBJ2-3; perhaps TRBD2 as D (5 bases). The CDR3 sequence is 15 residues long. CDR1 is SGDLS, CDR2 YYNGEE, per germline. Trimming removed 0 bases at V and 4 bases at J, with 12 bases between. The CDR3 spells CASSVVWESSDTQYF. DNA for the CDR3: TGTGCCAGCAGCGTAGTGTGGGAGAGCTCAGATACGCAGTATTTT.

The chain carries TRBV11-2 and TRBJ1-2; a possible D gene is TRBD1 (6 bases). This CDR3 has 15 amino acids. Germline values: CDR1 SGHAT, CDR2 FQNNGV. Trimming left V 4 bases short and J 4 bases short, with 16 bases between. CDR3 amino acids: CASSSPRGGLYGYTF. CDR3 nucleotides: TGTGCCAGCAGCTCCCCCAGGGGCGGGCTCTATGGCTACACCTTC.

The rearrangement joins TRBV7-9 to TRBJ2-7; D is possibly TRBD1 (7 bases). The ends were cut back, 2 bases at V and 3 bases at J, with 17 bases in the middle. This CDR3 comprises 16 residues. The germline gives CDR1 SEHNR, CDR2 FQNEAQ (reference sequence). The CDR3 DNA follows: TGTGCCAGCAGCTTATTGGAGGGGGCGGGTAGCTACGAGCAGTACTTC. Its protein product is CASSLLEGAGSYEQYF.

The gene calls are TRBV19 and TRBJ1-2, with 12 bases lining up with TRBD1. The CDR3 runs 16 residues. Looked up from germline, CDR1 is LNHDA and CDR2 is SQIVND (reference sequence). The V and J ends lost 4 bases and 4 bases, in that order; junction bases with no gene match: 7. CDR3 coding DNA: TGTGCCAGTAGTACGGGACAGGGGGCCGGTGGCTATGGCTACACCTTC. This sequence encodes CASSTGQGAGGYGYTF.

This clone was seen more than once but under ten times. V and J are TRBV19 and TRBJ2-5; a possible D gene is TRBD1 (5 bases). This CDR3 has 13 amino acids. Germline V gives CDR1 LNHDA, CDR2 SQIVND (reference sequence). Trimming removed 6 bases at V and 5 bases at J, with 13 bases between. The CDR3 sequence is CASSRDRRETQYF. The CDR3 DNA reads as TGTGCCAGTAGCCGAGACAGAAGGGAGACCCAGTACTTC.

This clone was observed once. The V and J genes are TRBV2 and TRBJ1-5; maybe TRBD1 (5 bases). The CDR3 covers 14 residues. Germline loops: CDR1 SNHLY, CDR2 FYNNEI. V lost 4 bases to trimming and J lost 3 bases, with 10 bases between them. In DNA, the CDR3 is TGTGCCAGCAGTGTTAGGGGCAACAATCAGCCCCAGCATTTT. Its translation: CASSVRGNNQPQHF.

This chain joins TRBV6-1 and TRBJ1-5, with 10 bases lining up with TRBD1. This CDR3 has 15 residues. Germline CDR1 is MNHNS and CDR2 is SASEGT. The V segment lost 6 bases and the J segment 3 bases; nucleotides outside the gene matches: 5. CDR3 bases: TGTGCCAGCAGCCCCGGGACAGGGGACAATCAGCCCCAGCATTTT. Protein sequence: CASSPGTGDNQPQHF.

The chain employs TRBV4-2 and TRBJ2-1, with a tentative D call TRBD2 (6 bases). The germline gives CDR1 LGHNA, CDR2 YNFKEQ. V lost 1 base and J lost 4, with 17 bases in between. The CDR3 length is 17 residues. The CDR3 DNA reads TGTGCCAGCAGCCAAGTGTATGGTCCTAGCGCTTACAATGAGCAGTTCTTC. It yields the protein CASSQVYGPSAYNEQFF.

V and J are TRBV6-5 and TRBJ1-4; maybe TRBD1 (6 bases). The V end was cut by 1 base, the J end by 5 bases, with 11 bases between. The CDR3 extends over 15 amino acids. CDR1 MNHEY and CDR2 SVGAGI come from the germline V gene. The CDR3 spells CASSYFRDTNEKLFF. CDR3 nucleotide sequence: TGTGCCAGCAGTTACTTTCGGGACACGAATGAAAAACTGTTTTTT.

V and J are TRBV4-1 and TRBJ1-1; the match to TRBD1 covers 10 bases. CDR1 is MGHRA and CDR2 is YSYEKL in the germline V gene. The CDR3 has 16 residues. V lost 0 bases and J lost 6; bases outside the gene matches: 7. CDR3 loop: CASSQDLRTGGAEAFF. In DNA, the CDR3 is TGCGCCAGCAGCCAAGATCTTAGGACAGGGGGTGCTGAAGCTTTCTTT.

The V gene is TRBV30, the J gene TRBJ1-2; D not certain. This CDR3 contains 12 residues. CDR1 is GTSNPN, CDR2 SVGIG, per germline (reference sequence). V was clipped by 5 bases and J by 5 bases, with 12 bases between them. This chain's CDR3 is CAWFTAEYGYTF. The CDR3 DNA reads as TGTGCCTGGTTCACGGCGGAATATGGCTACACCTTC.

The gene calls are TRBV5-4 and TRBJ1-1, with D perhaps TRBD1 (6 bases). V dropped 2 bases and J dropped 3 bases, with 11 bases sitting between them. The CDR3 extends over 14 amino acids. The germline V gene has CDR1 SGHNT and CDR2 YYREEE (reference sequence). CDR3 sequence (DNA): TGTGCCAGCAGCTTAGACAGGTTGGACACTGAAGCTTTCTTT. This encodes CASSLDRLDTEAFF.

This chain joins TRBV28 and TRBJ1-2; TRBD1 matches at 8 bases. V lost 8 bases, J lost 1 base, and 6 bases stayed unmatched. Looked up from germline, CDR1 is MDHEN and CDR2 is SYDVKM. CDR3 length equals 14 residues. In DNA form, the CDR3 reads TGTGCCAGCTTGACAGGGGAAAGTAACTATGGCTACACCTTC. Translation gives CASLTGESNYGYTF.

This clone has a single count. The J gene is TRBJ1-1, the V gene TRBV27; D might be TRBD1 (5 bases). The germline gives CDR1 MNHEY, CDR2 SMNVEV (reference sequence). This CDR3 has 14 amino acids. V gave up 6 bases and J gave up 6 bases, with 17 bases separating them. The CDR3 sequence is CASSPIGGDSEAFF. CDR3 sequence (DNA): TGTGCCAGCAGCCCCATCGGGGGGGATTCTGAAGCTTTCTTT.

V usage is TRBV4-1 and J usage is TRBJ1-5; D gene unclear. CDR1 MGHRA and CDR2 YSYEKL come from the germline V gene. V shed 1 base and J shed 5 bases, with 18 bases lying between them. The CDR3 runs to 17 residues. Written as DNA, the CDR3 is TGCGCCAGCAGCCAAGTCGATATGGGCATAAGGTATCAGCCCCAGCATTTT. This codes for CASSQVDMGIRYQPQHF.

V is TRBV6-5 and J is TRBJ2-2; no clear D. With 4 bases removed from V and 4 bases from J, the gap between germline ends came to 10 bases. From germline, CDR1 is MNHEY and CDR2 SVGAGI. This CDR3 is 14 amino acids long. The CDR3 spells CASSWRRGTGELFF. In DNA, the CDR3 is TGTGCCAGCAGTTGGAGACGAGGCACCGGGGAGCTGTTTTTT.

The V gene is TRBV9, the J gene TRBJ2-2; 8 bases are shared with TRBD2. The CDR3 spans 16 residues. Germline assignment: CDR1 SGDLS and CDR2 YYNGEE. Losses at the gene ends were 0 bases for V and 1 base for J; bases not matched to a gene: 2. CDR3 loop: CASSVGLAGNTGELFF. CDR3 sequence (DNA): TGTGCCAGCAGCGTAGGGCTAGCGGGGAACACCGGGGAGCTGTTTTTT.